This TCR beta chain was sequenced for a study of OX40 agonist ivuxolimab in advanced cancers. The CDR3 spans 17 residues. The ends lost 1 base at V and 4 bases at J; junction bases unmatched: 10. CDR1 MGHDK and CDR2 SYGVNS come from the germline V gene. Profiling relied on immunoSEQ multiplex PCR, and the TCRdb table lists in-frame clones only, not all of them. This sample yields about 83,000 clones, of which about 88% are seen a single time; 0.65% to 0.8% belongs to the top ten. This TCR was sampled from an adult with an advanced solid tumor such as melanoma, head and neck, liver or kidney cancer. The rearrangement links TRBV25-1 to TRBJ1-3; the match to TRBD1 covers 7 bases. The specimen was CD4+ or CD8+ T cells sorted from blood, collected in a trial of the OX40 agonist ivuxolimab. CDR3 DNA: TGTGCCAGCAGTGAATGGGGGGCAGGGGGTATCGGAAACACCATATATTTT. Translation gives CASSEWGAGGIGNTIYF.